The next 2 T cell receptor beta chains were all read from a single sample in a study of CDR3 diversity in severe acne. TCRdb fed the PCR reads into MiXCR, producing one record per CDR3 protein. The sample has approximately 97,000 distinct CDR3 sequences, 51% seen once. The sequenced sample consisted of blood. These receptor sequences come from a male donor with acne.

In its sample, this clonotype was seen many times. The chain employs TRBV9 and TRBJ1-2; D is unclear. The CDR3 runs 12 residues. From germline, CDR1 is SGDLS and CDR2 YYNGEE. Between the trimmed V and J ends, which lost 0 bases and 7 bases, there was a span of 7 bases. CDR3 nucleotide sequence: TGTGCCAGCAGCGTAGATGAGGCTGGCTACACCTTC. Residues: CASSVDEAGYTF.

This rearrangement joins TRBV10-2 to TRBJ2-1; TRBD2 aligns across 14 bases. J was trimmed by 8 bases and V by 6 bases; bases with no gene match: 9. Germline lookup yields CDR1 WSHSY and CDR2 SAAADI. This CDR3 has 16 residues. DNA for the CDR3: TGCGCCAGCAGACAGACTTCGGGACTAGCGGGAGATGAGCAGTTCTTC. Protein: CASRQTSGLAGDEQFF.